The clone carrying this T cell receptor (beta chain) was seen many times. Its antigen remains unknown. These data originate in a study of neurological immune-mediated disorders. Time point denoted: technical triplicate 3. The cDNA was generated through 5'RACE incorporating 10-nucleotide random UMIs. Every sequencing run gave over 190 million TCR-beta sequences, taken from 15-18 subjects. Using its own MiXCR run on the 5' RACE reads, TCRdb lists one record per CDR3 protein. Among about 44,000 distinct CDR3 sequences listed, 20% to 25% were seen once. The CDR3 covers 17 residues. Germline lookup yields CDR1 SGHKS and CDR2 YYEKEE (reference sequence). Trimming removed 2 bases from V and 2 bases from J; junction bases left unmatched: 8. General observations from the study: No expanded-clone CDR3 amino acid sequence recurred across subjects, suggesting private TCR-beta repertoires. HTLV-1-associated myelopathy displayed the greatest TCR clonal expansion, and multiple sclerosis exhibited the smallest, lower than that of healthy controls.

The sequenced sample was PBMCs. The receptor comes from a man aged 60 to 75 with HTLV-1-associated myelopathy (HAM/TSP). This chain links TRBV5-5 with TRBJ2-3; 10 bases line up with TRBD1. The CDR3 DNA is TGTGCCAGCAGCTTTTCCGGGACAGGGGTTTCCACAGATACGCAGTATTTT. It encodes CASSFSGTGVSTDTQYF.